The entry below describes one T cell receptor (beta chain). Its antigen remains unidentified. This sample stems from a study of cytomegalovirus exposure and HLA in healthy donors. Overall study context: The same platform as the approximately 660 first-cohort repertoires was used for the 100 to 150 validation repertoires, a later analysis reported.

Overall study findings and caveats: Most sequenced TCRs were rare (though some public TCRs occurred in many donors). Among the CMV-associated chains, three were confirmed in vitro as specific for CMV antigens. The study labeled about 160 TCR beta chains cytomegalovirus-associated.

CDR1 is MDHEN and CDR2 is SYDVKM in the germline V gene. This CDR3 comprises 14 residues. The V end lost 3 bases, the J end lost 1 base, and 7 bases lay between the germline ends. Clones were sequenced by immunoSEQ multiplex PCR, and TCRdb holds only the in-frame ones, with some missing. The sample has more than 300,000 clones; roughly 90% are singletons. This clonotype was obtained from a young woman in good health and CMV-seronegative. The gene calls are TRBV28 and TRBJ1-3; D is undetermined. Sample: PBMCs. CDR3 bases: TGTGCCAGCAGTTTTACTGCTTCTGGAAACACCATATATTTT. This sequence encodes CASSFTASGNTIYF. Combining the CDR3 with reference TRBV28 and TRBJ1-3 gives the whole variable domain DVKVTQSSRYLVKRTGEKVFLECVQDMDHENMFWYRQDPGLGLRLIYFSYDVKMKEKGDIPEGYSVSREKKERFSLILESASTNQTSMYLCASSFTASGNTIYFGEGSWLTVV.